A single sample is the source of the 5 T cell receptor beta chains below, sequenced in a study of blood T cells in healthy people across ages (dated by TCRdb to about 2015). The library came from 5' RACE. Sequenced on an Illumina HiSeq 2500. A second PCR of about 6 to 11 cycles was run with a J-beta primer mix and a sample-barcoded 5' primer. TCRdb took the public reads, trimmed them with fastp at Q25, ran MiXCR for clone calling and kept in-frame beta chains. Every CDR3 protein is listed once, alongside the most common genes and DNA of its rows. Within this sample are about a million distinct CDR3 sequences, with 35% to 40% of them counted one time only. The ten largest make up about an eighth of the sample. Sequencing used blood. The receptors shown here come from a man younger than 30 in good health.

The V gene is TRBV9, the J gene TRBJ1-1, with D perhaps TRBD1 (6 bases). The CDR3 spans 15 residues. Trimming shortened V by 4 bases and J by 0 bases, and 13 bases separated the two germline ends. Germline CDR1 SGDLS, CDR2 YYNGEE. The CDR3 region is CASSPLGAMNTEAFF. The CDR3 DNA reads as TGTGCCAGCAGCCCCTTGGGGGCTATGAACACTGAAGCTTTCTTT.

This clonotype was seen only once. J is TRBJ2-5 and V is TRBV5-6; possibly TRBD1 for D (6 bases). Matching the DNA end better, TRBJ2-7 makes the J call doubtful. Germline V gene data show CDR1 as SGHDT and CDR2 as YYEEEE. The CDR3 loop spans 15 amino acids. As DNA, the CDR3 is TGTGCCAGCAGCCGAGGACAGCCATTAGACTACGAGCAGTACTTC. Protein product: CASSRGQPLDYEQYF.

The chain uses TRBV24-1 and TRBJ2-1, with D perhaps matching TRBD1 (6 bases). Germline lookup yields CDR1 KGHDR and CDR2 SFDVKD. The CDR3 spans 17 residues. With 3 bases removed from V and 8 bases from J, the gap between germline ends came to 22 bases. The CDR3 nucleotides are TGTGCCACCAGTGATCAAGGGACACGCATTCGAGGGGATGAGCAGTTCTTC. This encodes CATSDQGTRIRGDEQFF.

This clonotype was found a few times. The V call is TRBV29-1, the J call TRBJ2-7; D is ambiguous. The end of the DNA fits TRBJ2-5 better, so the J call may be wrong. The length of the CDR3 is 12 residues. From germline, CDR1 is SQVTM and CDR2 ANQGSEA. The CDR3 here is CSVGERQETQYF. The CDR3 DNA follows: TGCAGCGTTGGTGAGCGACAAGAGACCCAGTACTTC.

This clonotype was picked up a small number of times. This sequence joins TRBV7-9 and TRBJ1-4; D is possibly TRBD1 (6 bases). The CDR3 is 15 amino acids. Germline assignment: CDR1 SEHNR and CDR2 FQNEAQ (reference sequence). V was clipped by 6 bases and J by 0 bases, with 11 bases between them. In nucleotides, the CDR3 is TGTGCCAGCAGGCCAGGGGCTGCAACTAATGAAAAACTGTTTTTT. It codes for CASRPGAATNEKLFF.